One TCR beta chain is described in this entry. The antigen remains undetermined. This specimen comes from a study of CD8+ T cells in alopecia areata. The wider study: Treatment comprised oral tofacitinib, 5 to 10 mg twice daily, in treated patients.

General study findings and limits: Tofacitinib significantly lowered scalp clonality and expanded CD8+ clones among the top 100.

Treatment defined: oral pan-JAK inhibitor, 5-10 mg twice daily. Extracted from the samples, RNA was reverse transcribed into cDNA to serve as the sequencing template. Profiling relied on immunoSEQ multiplex PCR, and the TCRdb table lists in-frame clones only, not all of them. This table has 90,000 to 120,000 clones, over 80% appearing once. The CDR3 runs 13 residues. The V and J ends lost 3 bases and 2 bases respectively, with 8 bases between them. CDR1 and CDR2 from the germline V gene are MNHEY and SMNVEV (reference sequence). The J gene is TRBJ2-7, the V gene TRBV27; D unclear. The clonotype was recovered from a human donor with alopecia areata. The sequences come from CD8+ T cells sorted from blood, collected at week 24, from a patient treated with tofacitinib. The CDR3 DNA is TGTGCCAGCAGTTTCCTCAGCCCCTACGAGCAGTACTTC. Amino acid sequence: CASSFLSPYEQYF.